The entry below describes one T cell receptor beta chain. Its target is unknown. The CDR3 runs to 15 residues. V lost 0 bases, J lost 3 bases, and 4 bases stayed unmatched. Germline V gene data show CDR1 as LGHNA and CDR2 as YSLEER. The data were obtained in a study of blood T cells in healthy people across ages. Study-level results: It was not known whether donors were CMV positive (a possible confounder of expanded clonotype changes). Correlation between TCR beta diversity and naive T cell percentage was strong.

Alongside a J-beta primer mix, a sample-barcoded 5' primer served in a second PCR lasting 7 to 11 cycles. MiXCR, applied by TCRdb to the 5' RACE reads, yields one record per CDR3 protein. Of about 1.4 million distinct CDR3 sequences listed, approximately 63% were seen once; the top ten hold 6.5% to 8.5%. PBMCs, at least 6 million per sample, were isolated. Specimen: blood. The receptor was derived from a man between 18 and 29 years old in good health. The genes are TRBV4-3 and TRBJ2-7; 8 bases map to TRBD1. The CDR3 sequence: CASSQDGQGDYEQYF. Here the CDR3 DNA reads TGCGCCAGCAGCCAAGATGGACAGGGAGACTACGAGCAGTACTTC.